The subject of this entry is one T cell receptor beta chain. Method: immunoSEQ multiplex PCR; TCRdb's copy keeps in-frame clones and lacks some. The data show 200,000 to 250,000 clones, more than 85% seen once. This sample was included in a study of blood T cell repertoires in COVID-19. This CDR3 spans 15 amino acids. Trimming pared 1 base from V and 0 bases from J, leaving 10 bases between. CDR1 is SGHTA and CDR2 is FQGNSA in the germline V gene. The sequence was collected from a man in his 60s with COVID-19, enrolled during active disease. Sample: peripheral blood. The gene calls are TRBV7-2 and TRBJ2-7; D is possibly TRBD2 (6 bases). The CDR3 sequence: CASSLEVGGSYEQYF. The CDR3 DNA follows: TGTGCCAGCAGCTTAGAGGTCGGGGGCTCCTACGAGCAGTACTTC.